This TCR beta chain was observed in a study of T cell clonotyping in hematopoietic cell transplantation. Study-wide points: Broader posttransplant TCR repertoire diversity was predicted by graft donor and pretransplant recipient Inverse Simpson Index values. Pathologically expanded recipient clonotypes increased progressively from day 30 to day 180 as diversity fell. CD4 and CD8 repertoire contributions could not be separated without sorting.

The repertoire was sequenced with immunoSEQ multiplex PCR; TCRdb's copy has only in-frame clones and lacks some. This sample has around 4,600 clones, with approximately 80% found just once. Recipient blood drawn about 28 days pretransplant and days 30, 100, 180 after. Points on this clone: The antigen is undetermined.

The CDR3 runs 14 residues. V lost 7 bases to trimming and J lost 1 base, with 14 bases between them. The germline V gene has CDR1 SNHLY and CDR2 FYNNEI. This TCR was recovered from a female patient aged 50 to 60 who had an allogeneic stem cell transplant from an unrelated donor, so the T cells may come from the graft donor. Some clones in this sample may be carry-over from other donors' samples. This material consisted of peripheral blood mononuclear cells, taken 100 days after allogeneic stem cell transplant. The rearrangement joins TRBV2 to TRBJ2-7; unclear D gene. This CDR3 reads CASNLRQMSYEQYF. The CDR3, as DNA: TGTGCCAGCAATTTAAGGCAGATGTCCTACGAGCAGTACTTC.